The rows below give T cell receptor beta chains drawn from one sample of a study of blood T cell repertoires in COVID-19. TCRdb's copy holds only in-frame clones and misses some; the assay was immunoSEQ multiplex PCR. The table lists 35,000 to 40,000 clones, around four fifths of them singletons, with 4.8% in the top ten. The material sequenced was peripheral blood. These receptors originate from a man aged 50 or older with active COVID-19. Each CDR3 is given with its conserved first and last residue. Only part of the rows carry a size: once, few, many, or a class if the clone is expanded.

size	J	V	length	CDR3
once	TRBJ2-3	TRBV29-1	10	CSVLRDTQYF
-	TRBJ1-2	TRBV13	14	CASSIGNYQNGYTF
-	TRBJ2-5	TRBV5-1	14	CASSHTGAQETQYF
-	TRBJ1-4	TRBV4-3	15	CASSQQGPANEKLFF
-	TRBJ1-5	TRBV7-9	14	CASSSDMTAQPQHF
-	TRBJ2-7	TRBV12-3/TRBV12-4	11	CASSLADEQYF
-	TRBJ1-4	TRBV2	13	CASSFSGAEKLFF
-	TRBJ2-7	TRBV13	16	CASSLTETGATYEQYF
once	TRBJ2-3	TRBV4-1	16	CASSQTAGESTDTQYF
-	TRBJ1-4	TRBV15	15	CATSRDRGRDEKLFF
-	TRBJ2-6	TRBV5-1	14	CASSLSDRESVLTF
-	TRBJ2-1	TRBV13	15	CASSHGTEKYNEQFF
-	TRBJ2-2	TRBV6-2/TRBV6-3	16	CASSLTSGGAPGELFF
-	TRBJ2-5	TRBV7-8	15	CASSLVGGPTETQYF
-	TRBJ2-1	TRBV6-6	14	CASRAGLGKNEQFF
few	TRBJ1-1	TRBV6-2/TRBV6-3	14	CASSKHRGDTEAFF
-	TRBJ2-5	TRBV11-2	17	CASSSIPRTAKQETQYF
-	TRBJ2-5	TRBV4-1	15	CASSPGGTRQETQYF
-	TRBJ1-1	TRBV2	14	CASSDYRVETEAFF
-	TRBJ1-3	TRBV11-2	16	CASSSPRGGTGNTIYF
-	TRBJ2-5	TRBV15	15	CATKSSGGNQETQYF
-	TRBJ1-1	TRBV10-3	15	CAISDPGGKGTEAFF
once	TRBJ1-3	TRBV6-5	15	CASRRDRDSGNTIYF
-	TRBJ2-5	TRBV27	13	CASGGLPSETQYF
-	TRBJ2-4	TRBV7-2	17	CASSLRFSGDLLNIQYF
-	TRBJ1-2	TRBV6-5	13	CASSPHTGYGYTF
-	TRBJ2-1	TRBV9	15	CASSGGGGYYNEQFF
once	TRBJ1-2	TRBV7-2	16	CASSQDSNIANYGYTF
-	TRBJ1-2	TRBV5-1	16	CASSSGTGTRNYGYTF
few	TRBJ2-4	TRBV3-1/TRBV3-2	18	CASSLGTSGGLAKNIQYF
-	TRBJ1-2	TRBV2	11	CASTTGVGYTF
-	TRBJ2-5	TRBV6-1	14	CASSEVTSRETQYF
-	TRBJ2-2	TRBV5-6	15	CASSFDRVNTGELFF
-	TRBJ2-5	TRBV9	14	CASSVAPGQETQYF
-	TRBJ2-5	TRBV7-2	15	CASSVGLAGQETQYF
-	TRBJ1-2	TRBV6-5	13	CASSTDRNYGYTF
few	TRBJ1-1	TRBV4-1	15	CASSLGGAVGTEAFF
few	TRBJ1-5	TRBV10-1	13	CASSGGHNQPQHF
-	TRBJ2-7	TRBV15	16	CATGSGAGTGTYEQYF
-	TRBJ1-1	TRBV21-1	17	CASTSGQPPLMNTEAFF
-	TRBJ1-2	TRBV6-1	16	CASSDVPDRASGGYTF